This is a list of T cell receptor beta chains from one sample in a study of T cells in localized non-small cell lung cancer. The table came from immunoSEQ multiplex PCR; TCRdb's copy has only in-frame clones and leaves some out. The sample has 8,500 to 13,000 clones; roughly 85% are singletons. The specimen was peripheral blood, collected before any cancer treatment. The receptors originated from a male donor at least 60 years old with stage III lung adenocarcinoma. The CDR3 runs from the conserved cysteine through the conserved F or W. A D gene is named only where the DNA matches it firmly. Not all rows give a size; the values are once, few, many and, for expanded clones, a class.

NA,TRBD2,TRBJ2-2,TRBV7-9,TGTGCCAGCAGTTTTGGACTAGCGGGAGCCCACCGGGAGCTGTTTTTT,CASSFGLAGAHRELFF
large,NA,TRBJ2-7,TRBV7-9,TGTGCCAGCAGCTCCGGGTCCGCCCCTTACGAGCAGTACTTC,CASSSGSAPYEQYF
NA,TRBD1,TRBJ2-5,TRBV7-6,TGTGCCAGCAGCTTAATGACAGGGGGCCAAGAGACCCAGTACTTC,CASSLMTGGQETQYF
NA,TRBD1,TRBJ1-2,TRBV5-1,TGCGCCAGCAGCTTGGGCGGGGGACAGGCCTATGGCTACACCTTC,CASSLGGGQAYGYTF
NA,TRBD1,TRBJ2-6,TRBV6-6,TGTGCCAGCACGGACAGGGGTTCGGGGGCCAACGTCCTGACTTTC,CASTDRGSGANVLTF
NA,NA,TRBJ2-3,TRBV27,TGTGCCAGCAGTCCAAAAATCGGAGATACGCAGTATTTT,CASSPKIGDTQYF
NA,TRBD2,TRBJ2-1,TRBV19,TGTGCCAGTAGTCCCTCCTCGACTAGCGGGGGGAATGAGCAGTTCTTC,CASSPSSTSGGNEQFF
once,NA,TRBJ1-6,TRBV7-2,TGTGCCAGCAGCTTAAACAGGCCAGGTCCCTATTCACCCCTCCACTTT,CASSLNRPGPYSPLHF
NA,TRBD1,TRBJ2-1,TRBV18,TGTGCCAGCAGCCTCGGCAGGGGGCGCATCCATGAGCAGTTCTTC,CASSLGRGRIHEQFF
NA,NA,TRBJ2-1,TRBV11-3,TGTGCCAGCAGCCTCCGTGGACAGATGCATGAGCAGTTCTTC,CASSLRGQMHEQFF
NA,TRBD1,TRBJ1-2,TRBV4-3,TGCGCCAGCAGCCAAGATGCGGGGACAGGGGGCTATGGCTACACCTTC,CASSQDAGTGGYGYTF
NA,NA,TRBJ2-1,TRBV7-6,TGTGCCAGCAGCTTAGCGGGAGGTACCCCCTTTGCCCGCAATGAGCAGTTCTTC,CASSLAGGTPFARNEQFF
NA,NA,TRBJ2-5,TRBV5-4,TGTGCCAGCAGCTTGCCCGAGGGGCAAGAGACCCAGTACTTC,CASSLPEGQETQYF
NA,NA,TRBJ2-2,TRBV29-1,TGCAGCGTTGAACCCGCCGCGAACACCGGGGAGCTGTTTTTT,CSVEPAANTGELFF
once,NA,TRBJ2-1,TRBV4-2,TGTGCCAGCAGCCAGGCGGGGTACTACAATGAGCAGTTCTTC,CASSQAGYYNEQFF
NA,NA,TRBJ2-3,TRBV6-6,TGTGCCAGCAACGGCCCTCGGGGCGCAACTCCAGATACGCAGTATTTT,CASNGPRGATPDTQYF
NA,NA,TRBJ1-6,TRBV7-3,TGTGCCAGCAGCTCAAGTGGGCGGCCGAATTCACCCCTCCACTTT,CASSSSGRPNSPLHF
NA,NA,TRBJ1-1,TRBV19,TGTGCCAGTAGCCCCGGCGGGAGGGGCGGGACTGAAGCTTTCTTT,CASSPGGRGGTEAFF
NA,NA,TRBJ1-4,TRBV15,TGTGCCACCAGAAAGGGACGCAATAATGAAAAACTGTTTTTT,CATRKGRNNEKLFF
once,TRBD2,TRBJ2-5,TRBV11-1,TGTGCCAGCAGCTTACCCGGGGGGGTAGCGGGAGAGACCCAGTACTTC,CASSLPGGVAGETQYF
NA,NA,TRBJ2-1,TRBV19,TGTGCCAGTAGTATTAGACTCTACAATGAGCAGTTCTTC,CASSIRLYNEQFF
NA,NA,TRBJ2-1,TRBV19,TGTGCCAGTAGTATACGGGCAAACCCCTACAATGAGCAGTTCTTC,CASSIRANPYNEQFF
once,NA,TRBJ1-6,TRBV28,TGTGCCAGCAGTAAGTCGGTGGGGAGTAATTCACCCCTCCACTTT,CASSKSVGSNSPLHF
NA,TRBD1,TRBJ2-7,TRBV6-1,TGTGCCAGCAGGCTTAGGGGGCGGCCTTCCTACGAGCAGTACTTC,CASRLRGRPSYEQYF
once,TRBD1,TRBJ2-7,TRBV6-5,TGTGCCACCCAGACAGGGTCCTACGAGCAGTACTTC,CATQTGSYEQYF
NA,NA,TRBJ1-1,TRBV4-1,TGCGCCAGCAGCCCGGACGGCGGCGGCACTGAAGCTTTCTTT,CASSPDGGGTEAFF
NA,NA,TRBJ1-1,TRBV7-8,TGTGCCAGCAGCTTAGAGGTTAGGCAGGGCACTGAAGCTTTCTTT,CASSLEVRQGTEAFF
once,NA,TRBJ2-2,TRBV4-3,TGCGCCAGCAGCCCTCGCTTGGCGAGGACCGGGGAGCTGTTTTTT,CASSPRLARTGELFF
NA,NA,TRBJ2-7,TRBV2,TGTGCCAGCAGTGGGACAACCTACGAGCAGTACTTC,CASSGTTYEQYF
NA,NA,TRBJ1-1,TRBV5-1,TGCGCCAGCAGCTTAAGAGACAAGGGGGAAGCTTTCTTT,CASSLRDKGEAFF
NA,NA,TRBJ1-4,TRBV19,TGTGCCAGTAGATCCTCAGTCGGGCGGGATGAAAAACTGTTTTTT,CASRSSVGRDEKLFF
NA,TRBD2,TRBJ2-7,TRBV4-2,TGTGCCAGCAGCCGGGCGGGAGCCAGAGACGAGCAGTACTTC,CASSRAGARDEQYF
NA,NA,TRBJ2-7,TRBV5-1,TGCGCCAGCAGGGGCGGGGGCGCCCGATGGGAGCAGTACTTC,CASRGGGARWEQYF
NA,NA,TRBJ2-7,TRBV15,TGTGCCGCCCTCAGGGGGCAGTACTTC,CAALRGQYF
NA,NA,TRBJ2-1,TRBV29-1,TGCAGCGCCGAGGGCGCTAGAGATGAGCAGTTCTTC,CSAEGARDEQFF
NA,NA,TRBJ1-1,TRBV5-5,TGCGCCAGCAGCCCTGAGGGTGGGCAGGAAGCTTTCTTT,CASSPEGGQEAFF
once,NA,TRBJ2-7,TRBV11-2,TGTGCCAACAGCCGAGGACCCTCTAGCTCCTACGAGCAGTACTTC,CANSRGPSSSYEQYF
NA,NA,TRBJ1-4,TRBV5-7,TGTGCCAGCATGAACGTGTGTCTCCTAGTCGACAATGAAAAACTGTTTTTT,CASMNVCLLVDNEKLFF
NA,TRBD1,TRBJ2-3,TRBV18,TGTGCCAGCTCATCCGGGACAGGGGGCATGTCAGATACGCAGTATTTT,CASSSGTGGMSDTQYF
NA,NA,TRBJ1-6,TRBV7-2,TGTGCCAGCAGCTTAGGGTCCCAGCAGTCGGCACCCCTCCACTTT,CASSLGSQQSAPLHF
NA,NA,TRBJ2-6,TRBV5-4,TGTGCCAGCAGCGGGGGGGCAGGGACGACTGGGGCCAACGTCCTGACTTTC,CASSGGAGTTGANVLTF
large,TRBD1,TRBJ1-2,TRBV4-1,TGCGCCAGCAGCCAAGAGCCACAGGGGACTAACTATGGCTACACCTTC,CASSQEPQGTNYGYTF
NA,NA,TRBJ1-5,TRBV7-8,TGTGCCAGCAGCTTAGGACACGATTATAGCAATCAGCCCCAGCATTTT,CASSLGHDYSNQPQHF
NA,NA,TRBJ2-7,TRBV9,TGTGCCAGCAGCGTTTCCGGGACACCATACGAGCAGTACTTC,CASSVSGTPYEQYF
NA,NA,TRBJ2-5,TRBV7-9,TGTGCCAGCAGCGAAGAGACCCAGTACTTC,CASSEETQYF